Sequencing of this T cell receptor beta chain was carried out in a study of T cell changes during pregnancy in multiple sclerosis. Method: immunoSEQ multiplex PCR; TCRdb's copy keeps in-frame clones and lacks some. This table has fewer than 140,000 clones, roughly 89% appearing once. The V end lost 3 bases, the J end lost 5 bases, and 11 bases lay between the germline ends. Germline V CDR1 and CDR2: GTSNPN, SVGIG (reference sequence). The CDR3 totals 12 residues. The sample was peripheral blood, taken before pregnancy. The V call is TRBV30, the J call TRBJ2-7; TRBD1 might be the D (6 bases). The source is a female donor with multiple sclerosis, enrolled in a pregnancy study. The CDR3 sequence is CAWRHRVDEQYF. Here the CDR3 DNA reads TGTGCCTGGAGGCACAGGGTCGACGAGCAGTACTTC. Combining the CDR3 with reference TRBV30 and TRBJ2-7 gives the whole variable domain SQTIHQWPATLVQPVGSPLSLECTVEGTSNPNLYWYRQAAGRGLQLLFYSVGIGQISSEVPQNLSASRPQDRQFILSSKKLLLSDSGFYLCAWRHRVDEQYFGPGTRLTVT.